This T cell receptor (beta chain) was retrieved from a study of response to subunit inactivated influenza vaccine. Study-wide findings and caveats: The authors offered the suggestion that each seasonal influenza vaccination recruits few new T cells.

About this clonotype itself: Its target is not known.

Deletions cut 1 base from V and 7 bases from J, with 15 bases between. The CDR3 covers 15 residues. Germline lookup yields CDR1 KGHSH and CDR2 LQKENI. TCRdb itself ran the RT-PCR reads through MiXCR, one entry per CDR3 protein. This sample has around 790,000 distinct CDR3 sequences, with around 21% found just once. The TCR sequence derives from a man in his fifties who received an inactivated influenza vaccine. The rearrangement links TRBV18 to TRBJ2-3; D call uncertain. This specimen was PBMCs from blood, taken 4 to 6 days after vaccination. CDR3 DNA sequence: TGTGCCAGCTCACCACGTATCCAGGAATGGAATACGCAGTATTTT. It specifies CASSPRIQEWNTQYF.